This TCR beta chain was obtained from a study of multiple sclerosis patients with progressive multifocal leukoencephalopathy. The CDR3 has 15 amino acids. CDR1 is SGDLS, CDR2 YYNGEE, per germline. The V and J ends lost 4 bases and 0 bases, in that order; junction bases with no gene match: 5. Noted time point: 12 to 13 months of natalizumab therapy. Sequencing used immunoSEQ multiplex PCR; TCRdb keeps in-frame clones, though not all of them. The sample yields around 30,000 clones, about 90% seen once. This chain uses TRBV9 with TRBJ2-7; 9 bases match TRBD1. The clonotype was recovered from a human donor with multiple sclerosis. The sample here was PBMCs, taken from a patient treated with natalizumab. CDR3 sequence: CASSTGTGSSYEQYF. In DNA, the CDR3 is TGTGCCAGCAGCACCGGGACAGGGAGCTCCTACGAGCAGTACTTC. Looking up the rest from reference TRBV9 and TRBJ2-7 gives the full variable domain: DSGVTQTPKHLITATGQRVTLRCSPRSGDLSVYWYQQSLDQGLQFLIQYYNGEERAKGNILERFSAQQFPDLHSELNLSSLELGDSALYFCASSTGTGSSYEQYFGPGTRLTVT.